This T cell receptor (beta chain) emerged from a study of PD-L1 blockade in urothelial cancer. Sequenced by immunoSEQ multiplex PCR; TCRdb stores in-frame clones only, minus some. The sample records 75,000 to 100,000 clones, 70% to 90% being singletons. This sample's time point: peripheral blood 6 weeks after treatment start. This CDR3 is 16 amino acids long. V lost 4 bases and J lost 4, with 17 bases in between. Per germline, CDR1 SGHNT and CDR2 YYREEE (reference sequence). The chain has TRBV5-4 and TRBJ1-4, with D perhaps matching TRBD1 (5 bases). This sample comprised PBMCs, obtained around atezolizumab (anti-PD-L1) treatment. This clonotype was obtained from a man between 65 and 85 years old with urothelial cancer. The CDR3 bases are TGTGCCAGCAGCCAGATCACGAATCAGGGTAATGAAAAACTGTTTTTT. Protein product: CASSQITNQGNEKLFF.